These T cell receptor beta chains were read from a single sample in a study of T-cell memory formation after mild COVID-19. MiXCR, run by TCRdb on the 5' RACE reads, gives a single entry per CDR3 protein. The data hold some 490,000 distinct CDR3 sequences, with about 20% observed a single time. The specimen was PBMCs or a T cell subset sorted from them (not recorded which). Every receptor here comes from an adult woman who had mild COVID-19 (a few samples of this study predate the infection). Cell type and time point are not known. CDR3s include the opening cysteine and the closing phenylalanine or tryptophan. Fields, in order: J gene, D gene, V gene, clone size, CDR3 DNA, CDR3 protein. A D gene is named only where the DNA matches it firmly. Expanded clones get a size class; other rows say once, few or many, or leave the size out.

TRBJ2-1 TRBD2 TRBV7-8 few TGTGCCAGCAGCTTAGGGTCTAGCGGGAGGGTGGATGAGCAGTTCTTC CASSLGSSGRVDEQFF
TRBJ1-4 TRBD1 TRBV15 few TGTGCCACCAGCAGGGGACAGGGAAATGAAAAACTGTTTTTT CATSRGQGNEKLFF
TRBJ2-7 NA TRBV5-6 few TGTGCCAGCAGCCCGGGACAAGCACCATTCTACGAGCAGTACTTC CASSPGQAPFYEQYF
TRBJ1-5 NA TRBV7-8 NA TGTGCCAGCAGCATGGACGCGGGGGGTCAGCCCCAGCATTTT CASSMDAGGQPQHF
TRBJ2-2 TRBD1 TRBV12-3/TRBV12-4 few TGTGCCAGCAGGCCACTAACCGACAGGGAGAGAACCGGGGAGCTGTTTTTT CASRPLTDRERTGELFF
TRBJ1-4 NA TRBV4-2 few TGTGCCAGCAGCCCAAGTCGTAAGACTAATGAAAAACTGTTTTTT CASSPSRKTNEKLFF
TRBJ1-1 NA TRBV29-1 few TGCAGCGTTCTAGGTTGGAACACTGAAGCTTTCTTT CSVLGWNTEAFF
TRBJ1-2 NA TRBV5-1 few TGCGCCAGCAGCTTGGGGGACAATGTTATCTACGGCTACACCTTC CASSLGDNVIYGYTF
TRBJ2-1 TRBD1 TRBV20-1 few TGCAGTGCTAGGGACCGAACAAAGGGGGCTTCTGAGCAGTTCTTC CSARDRTKGASEQFF
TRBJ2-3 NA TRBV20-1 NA TGCAGTGCCCCCGACGCCACGGCCACAGATACGCAGTATTTT CSAPDATATDTQYF
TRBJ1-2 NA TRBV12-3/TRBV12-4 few TGTGCCAGCAGTACCCGGGACCCACATGACTATGGCTACACCTTC CASSTRDPHDYGYTF
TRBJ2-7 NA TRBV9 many TGTGCCAGCAGCGTAGTTCCAGGGGATTACGAGCAGTACTTC CASSVVPGDYEQYF
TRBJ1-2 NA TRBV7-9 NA TGTGCCAACAGAGACAGCTATGGCTACACCTTC CANRDSYGYTF
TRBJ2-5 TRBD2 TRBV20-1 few TGCAGTGCTAGAGATCGACTAGCGGAAGAAGAGACCCAGTACTTC CSARDRLAEEETQYF
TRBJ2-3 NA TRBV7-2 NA TGTGCCAGCACCCTATTAGGGCTCTCCACAGATACGCAGTATTTT CASTLLGLSTDTQYF
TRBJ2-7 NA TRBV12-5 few TGTGCTAGTGGTTTGACTACATCCTACGAGCAGTACTTC CASGLTTSYEQYF
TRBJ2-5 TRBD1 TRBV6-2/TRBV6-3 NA TGTGCCAGCAGAATGTACAGGGGCACGGAGACCCAGTACTTC CASRMYRGTETQYF
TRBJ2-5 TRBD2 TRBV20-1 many TGCAGTGCTAGAGCCCGACTAGCGGGGGGGCCGGAGACCCAGTACTTC CSARARLAGGPETQYF
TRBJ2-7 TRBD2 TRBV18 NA TGTGCCAGCTCACACCGTGAGGCAGGGAGGGGACTATACGAGCAGTACTTC CASSHREAGRGLYEQYF
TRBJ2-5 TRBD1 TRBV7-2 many TGTGCCAGCAGCGTACGACAGGGTGATGTGACCCAGTACTTC CASSVRQGDVTQYF
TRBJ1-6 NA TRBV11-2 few TGTGCCAGCCAAACCGGAGTAAATTCACCCCTCCACTTT CASQTGVNSPLHF
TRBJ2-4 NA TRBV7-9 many TGTGCCAGCAGCTTAAGAGGGGCCAAAAACATTCAGTACTTC CASSLRGAKNIQYF
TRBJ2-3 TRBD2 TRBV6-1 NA TGTGCCACCGGACCACAGCGGGGGGACACAGATACGCAGTATTTT CATGPQRGDTDTQYF
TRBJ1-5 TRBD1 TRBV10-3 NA TGTGCCATCAGTGGCGTAGGGACAGGGGATCAGCCCCAGCATTTT CAISGVGTGDQPQHF
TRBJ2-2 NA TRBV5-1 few TGCGCCAGCAGCTTAGGGATGACAGTGAACACCGGGGAGCTGTTTTTT CASSLGMTVNTGELFF
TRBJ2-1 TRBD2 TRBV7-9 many TGTGCCAGCCGGTCCCTCCGTAGCGGGAGGGCCTATGAGCAGTTCTTC CASRSLRSGRAYEQFF
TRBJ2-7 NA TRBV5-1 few TGCGCCAGCAGCTCGCTCCCTGCGATCGGCTTGACAAGGAGTTTCTACGAGCAGTACTTC CASSSLPAIGLTRSFYEQYF
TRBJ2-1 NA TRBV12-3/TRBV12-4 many TGTGCCAGCAGTTTGGACAGATCCAATGAGCAGTTCTTC CASSLDRSNEQFF
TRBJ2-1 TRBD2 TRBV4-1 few TGCGCCAGCAGCCAAGGGTGGCTAGCGGGGGGAAGCTCCTACAATGAGCAGTTCTTC CASSQGWLAGGSSYNEQFF
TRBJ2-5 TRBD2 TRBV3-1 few TGTGCCAGCAGCCCCCCAGCGGGGGCCCAGTACTTC CASSPPAGAQYF
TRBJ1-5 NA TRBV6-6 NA TGTGCCAGCAGTTACTCGAGCAGGGGAGGGTTGTATAATCAGCCCCAGCATTTT CASSYSSRGGLYNQPQHF
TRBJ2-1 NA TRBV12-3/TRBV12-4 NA TGTGCCAGCAGCCCCAGTGAGCAGTTCTTC CASSPSEQFF
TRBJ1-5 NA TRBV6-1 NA TGTGCCAGCAGGTTACCTCCGGCACCCGAGGGGCCCCAGCATTTT CASRLPPAPEGPQHF
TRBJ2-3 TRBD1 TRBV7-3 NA TGTGCCAGCAGCCCGGTACAGGGGAGAGCAGATACGCAGTATTTT CASSPVQGRADTQYF
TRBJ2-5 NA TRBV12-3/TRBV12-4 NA TGTGCCAGCAGTTTAGCGGATCGGCAGACCCAGTACTTC CASSLADRQTQYF
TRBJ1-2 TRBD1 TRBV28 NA TGTGCCAGCAGTTTAGTACAGGGGAATTATGGCTACACCTTC CASSLVQGNYGYTF
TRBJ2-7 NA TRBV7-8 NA TGTGCCAGCAGCCCCCCATTAGGAGGGGCGGGGTACGAGCAGTACTTC CASSPPLGGAGYEQYF
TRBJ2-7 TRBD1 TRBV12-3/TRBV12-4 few TGTGCCAGCAGTTTAAGTGGGACAGGGCCCTACGAGCAGTACTTC CASSLSGTGPYEQYF
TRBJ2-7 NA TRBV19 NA TGTGCCAGTAGTAGGACCCTCCTAGCTATCTACGAGCAGTACTTC CASSRTLLAIYEQYF
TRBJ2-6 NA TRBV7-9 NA TGTGCCAGCAGCTTAGCGGGGGTTGGGGCCAACGTCCTGACTTTC CASSLAGVGANVLTF